The entry below describes one TCR beta chain. Trimming cost V 0 bases and J 5 bases, with 7 bases left between them. CDR1 and CDR2 from the germline V gene are LGHDT and YNNKEL (reference sequence). The CDR3 loop spans 13 amino acids. This sample was taken from a study of blood T cell repertoires in COVID-19. As for the study in general: Samples of COVID-19 (acute and convalescent) were obtained from the United States, Italy and Spain. In each case, the material was cDNA or gDNA derived from T cells, B-cell-depleted T cells, or PBMCs.

Authors' methods: The assay estimated nucleated cells by amplifying reference gene primers. TCRdb's copy holds only in-frame clones and misses some; the assay was immunoSEQ multiplex PCR. V, J and clone size are those of that table, while D and trimming were read from the DNA. The repertoire holds just over 200,000 clones, with roughly 75% as singletons. The rearrangement joins TRBV3-1 (or the pseudogene TRBV3-2) to TRBJ2-5, with D uncertain. The specimen was peripheral blood. This sequence originates from a woman between 65 and 79 years old with acute or convalescent COVID-19. CDR3 nucleotide sequence: TGTGCCAGCAGCCAAGAGTATCGGGAGACCCAGTACTTC. It specifies CASSQEYRETQYF.